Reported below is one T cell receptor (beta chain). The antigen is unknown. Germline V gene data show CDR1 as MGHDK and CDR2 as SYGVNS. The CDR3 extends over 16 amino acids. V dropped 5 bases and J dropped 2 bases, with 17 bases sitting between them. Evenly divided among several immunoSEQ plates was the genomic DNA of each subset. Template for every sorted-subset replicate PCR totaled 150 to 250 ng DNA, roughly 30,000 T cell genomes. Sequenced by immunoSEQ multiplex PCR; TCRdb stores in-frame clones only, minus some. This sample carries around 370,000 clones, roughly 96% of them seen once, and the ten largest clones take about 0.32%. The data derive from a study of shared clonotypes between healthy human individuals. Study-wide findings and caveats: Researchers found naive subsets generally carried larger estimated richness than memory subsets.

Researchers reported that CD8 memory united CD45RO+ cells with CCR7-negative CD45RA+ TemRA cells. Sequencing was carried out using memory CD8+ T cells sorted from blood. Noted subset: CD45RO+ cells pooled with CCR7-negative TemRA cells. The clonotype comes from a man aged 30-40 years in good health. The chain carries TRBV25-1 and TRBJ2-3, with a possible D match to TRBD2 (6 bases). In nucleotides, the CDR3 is TGTGCCAGCAGTTCTTTGGCGGGACTTCCCACAGATACGCAGTATTTT. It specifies CASSSLAGLPTDTQYF.